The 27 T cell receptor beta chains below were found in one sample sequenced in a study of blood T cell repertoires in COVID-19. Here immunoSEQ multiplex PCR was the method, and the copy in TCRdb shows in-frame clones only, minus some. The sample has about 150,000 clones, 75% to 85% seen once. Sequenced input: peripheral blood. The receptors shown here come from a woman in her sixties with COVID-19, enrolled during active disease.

The CDR3 DNA is TGCAGTGCTAGTGGCCAGCGGGTCCACAATGAGCAGTTCTTC. This translates into CSASGQRVHNEQFF. The V gene is TRBV20-1, the J gene TRBJ2-1, with D possibly TRBD2 on 6 matching bases. This CDR3 region has 14 residues. Looked up from germline, CDR1 is DFQATT and CDR2 is SNEGSKA (reference sequence). Trimming removed 3 bases from V and 5 bases from J, with 14 bases in between.

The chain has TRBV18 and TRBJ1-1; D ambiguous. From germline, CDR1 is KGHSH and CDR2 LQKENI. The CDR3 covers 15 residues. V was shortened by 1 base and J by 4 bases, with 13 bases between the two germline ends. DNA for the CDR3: TGTGCCAGCTCACCACTATTTCCGGGGAGCACTGAAGCTTTCTTT. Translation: CASSPLFPGSTEAFF. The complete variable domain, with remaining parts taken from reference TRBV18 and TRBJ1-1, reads NAGVMQNPRHLVRRRGQEARLRCSPMKGHSHVYWYRQLPEEGLKFMVYLQKENIIDESGMPKERFSAEFPKEGPSILRIQQVVRGDSAAYFCASSPLFPGSTEAFFGQGTRLTVV.

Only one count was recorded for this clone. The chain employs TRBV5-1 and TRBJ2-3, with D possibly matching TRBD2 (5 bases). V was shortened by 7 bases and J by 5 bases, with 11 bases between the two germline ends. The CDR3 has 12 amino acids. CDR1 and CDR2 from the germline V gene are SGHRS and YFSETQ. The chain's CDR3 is CASRLGEDTQYF. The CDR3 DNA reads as TGCGCCAGCCGCCTCGGGGAAGATACGCAGTATTTT.

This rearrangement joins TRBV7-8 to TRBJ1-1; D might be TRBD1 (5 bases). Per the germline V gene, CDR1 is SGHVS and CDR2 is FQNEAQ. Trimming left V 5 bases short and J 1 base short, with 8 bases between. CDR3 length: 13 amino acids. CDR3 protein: CASSPTANTEAFF. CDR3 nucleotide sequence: TGTGCCAGCAGCCCGACAGCGAACACTGAAGCTTTCTTT.

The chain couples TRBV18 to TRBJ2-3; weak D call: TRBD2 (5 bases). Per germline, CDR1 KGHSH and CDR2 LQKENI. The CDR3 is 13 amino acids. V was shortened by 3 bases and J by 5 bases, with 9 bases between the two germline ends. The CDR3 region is CASSPQRLDTQYF. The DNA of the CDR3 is TGTGCCAGCTCACCGCAGCGGTTAGATACGCAGTATTTT.

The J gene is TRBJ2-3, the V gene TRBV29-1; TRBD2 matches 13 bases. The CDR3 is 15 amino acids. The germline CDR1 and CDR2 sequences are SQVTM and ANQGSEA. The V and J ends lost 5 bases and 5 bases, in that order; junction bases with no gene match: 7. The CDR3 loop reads CSVLTSGGSVDTQYF. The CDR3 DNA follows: TGCAGCGTTTTGACTAGCGGGGGGTCCGTAGATACGCAGTATTTT.

The CDR3 region is CASSPRALQGSDSPLHF. CDR3 DNA: TGTGCCAGCAGCCCCCGGGCCCTACAGGGGTCGGACTCACCCCTCCACTTT. The rearrangement uses TRBV21-1 and TRBJ1-6; TRBD1 was called by the table and not checked on the DNA. TRBV21-1 is listed as a pseudogene. The CDR3 loop spans 17 amino acids.

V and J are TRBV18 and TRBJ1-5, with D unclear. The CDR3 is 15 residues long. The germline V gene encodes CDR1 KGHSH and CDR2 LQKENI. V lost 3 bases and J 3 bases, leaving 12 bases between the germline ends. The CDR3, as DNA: TGTGCCAGCTCACCTCCCCCCAGGCCCAATCAGCCCCAGCATTTT. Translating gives CASSPPPRPNQPQHF.

CDR3 DNA: TGTGCCAGCGAAGGGGGGGAAGATACGCAGTATTTT. It specifies CASEGGEDTQYF. The chain has TRBV18 and TRBJ2-3; TRBD2 is a possible D gene (7 bases). Germline CDR1 KGHSH, CDR2 LQKENI. CDR3 size: 12 residues. The V and J ends lost 8 bases and 5 bases respectively, with 11 bases between them.

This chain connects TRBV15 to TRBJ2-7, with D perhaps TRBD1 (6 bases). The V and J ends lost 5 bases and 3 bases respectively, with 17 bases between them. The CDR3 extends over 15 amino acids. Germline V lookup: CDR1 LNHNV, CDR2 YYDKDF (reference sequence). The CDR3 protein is CATSVGGPGVYEQYF. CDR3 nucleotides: TGTGCCACCAGCGTAGGGGGTCCAGGAGTCTACGAGCAGTACTTC.

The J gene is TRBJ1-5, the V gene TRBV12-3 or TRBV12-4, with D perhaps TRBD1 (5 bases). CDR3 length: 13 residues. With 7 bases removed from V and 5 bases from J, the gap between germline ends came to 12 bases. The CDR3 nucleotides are TGTGCCAGCACCCGACAGACCGATCAGCCCCAGCATTTT. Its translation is CASTRQTDQPQHF.

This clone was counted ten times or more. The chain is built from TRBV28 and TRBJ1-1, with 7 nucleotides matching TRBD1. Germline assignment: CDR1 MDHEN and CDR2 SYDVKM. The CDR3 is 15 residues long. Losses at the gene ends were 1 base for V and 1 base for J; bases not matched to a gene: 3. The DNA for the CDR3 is TGTGCCAGCAGTTTATTGACAGGGTCGAACACTGAAGCTTTCTTT. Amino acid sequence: CASSLLTGSNTEAFF.

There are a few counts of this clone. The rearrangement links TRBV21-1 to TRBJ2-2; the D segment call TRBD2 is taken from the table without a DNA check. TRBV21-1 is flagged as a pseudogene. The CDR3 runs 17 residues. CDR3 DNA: TGTGCCAGCAGCAAAGGACTAGCGGGCCTGAACACCGGGGAGCTGTTTTTT. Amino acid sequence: CASSKGLAGLNTGELFF.

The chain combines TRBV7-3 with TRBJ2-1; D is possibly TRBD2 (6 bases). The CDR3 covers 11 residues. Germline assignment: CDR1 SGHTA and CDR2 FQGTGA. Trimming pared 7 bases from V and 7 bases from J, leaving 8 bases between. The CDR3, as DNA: TGTGCCAGCAAGGAGGGAAATGAGCAGTTCTTC. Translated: CASKEGNEQFF.

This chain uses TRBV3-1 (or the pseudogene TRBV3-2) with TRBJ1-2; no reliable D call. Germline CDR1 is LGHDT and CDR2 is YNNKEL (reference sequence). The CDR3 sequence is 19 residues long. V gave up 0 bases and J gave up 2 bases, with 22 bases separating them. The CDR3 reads CASSQDFGVAQGRNYGYTF. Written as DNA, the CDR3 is TGTGCCAGCAGCCAAGATTTCGGCGTCGCTCAAGGGAGGAACTATGGCTACACCTTC.

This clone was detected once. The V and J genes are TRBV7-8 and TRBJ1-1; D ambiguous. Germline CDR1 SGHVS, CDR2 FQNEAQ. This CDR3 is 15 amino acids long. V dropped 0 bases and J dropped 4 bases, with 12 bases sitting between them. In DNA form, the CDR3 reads TGTGCCAGCAGCTTAGCGATTCGGGGTGCCACTGAAGCTTTCTTT. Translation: CASSLAIRGATEAFF.

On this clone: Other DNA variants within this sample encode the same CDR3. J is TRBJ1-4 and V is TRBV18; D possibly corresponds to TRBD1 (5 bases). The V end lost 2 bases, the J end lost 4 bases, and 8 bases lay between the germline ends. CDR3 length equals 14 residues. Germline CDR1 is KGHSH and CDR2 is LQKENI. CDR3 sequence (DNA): TGTGCCAGCTCACCAAATAGGGGTAATGAAAAACTGTTTTTT. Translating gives CASSPNRGNEKLFF.

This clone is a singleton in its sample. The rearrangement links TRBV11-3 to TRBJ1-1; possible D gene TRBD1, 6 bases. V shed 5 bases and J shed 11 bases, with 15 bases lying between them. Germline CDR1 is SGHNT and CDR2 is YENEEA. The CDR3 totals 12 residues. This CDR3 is CASSQNAGAAFF. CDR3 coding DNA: TGTGCCAGCAGCCAGAACGCAGGGGCTGCTTTCTTT.

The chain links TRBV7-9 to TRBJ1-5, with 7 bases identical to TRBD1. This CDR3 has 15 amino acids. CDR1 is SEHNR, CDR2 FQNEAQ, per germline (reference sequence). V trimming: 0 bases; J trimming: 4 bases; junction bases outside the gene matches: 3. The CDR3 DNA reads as TGTGCCAGCAGCTTAGCCGGGACAGCTAATCAGCCCCAGCATTTT. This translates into CASSLAGTANQPQHF.

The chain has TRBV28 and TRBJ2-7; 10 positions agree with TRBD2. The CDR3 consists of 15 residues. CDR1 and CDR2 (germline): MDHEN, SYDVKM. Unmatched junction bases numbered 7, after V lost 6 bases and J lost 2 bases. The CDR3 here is CASRPRLAGAYEQYV. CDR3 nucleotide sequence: TGTGCCAGCAGGCCAAGGCTAGCGGGGGCCTACGAGCAGTACGTC.

CDR3 nucleotides: TGTGCCAGCAGCGTAACAGGGCTCAGCTCTGGAAACACCATATATTTT. Translating it yields CASSVTGLSSGNTIYF. The chain carries TRBV9 and TRBJ1-3, with D possibly matching TRBD1 (6 bases). Trimming stripped 1 base from V and 0 bases from J, with 11 bases between. The CDR3 loop spans 16 amino acids. From germline, CDR1 is SGDLS and CDR2 YYNGEE.

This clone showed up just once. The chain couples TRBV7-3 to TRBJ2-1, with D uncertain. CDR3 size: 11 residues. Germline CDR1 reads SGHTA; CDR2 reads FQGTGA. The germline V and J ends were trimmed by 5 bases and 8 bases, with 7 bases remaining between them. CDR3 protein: CASSPGHEQFF. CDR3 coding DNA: TGTGCCAGCAGCCCAGGCCATGAGCAGTTCTTC.

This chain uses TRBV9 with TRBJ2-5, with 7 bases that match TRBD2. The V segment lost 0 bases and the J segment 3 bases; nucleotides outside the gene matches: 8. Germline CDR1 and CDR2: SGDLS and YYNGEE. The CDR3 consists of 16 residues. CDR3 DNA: TGTGCCAGCAGCGTAGTTGGGCGCGGGGGAAAAGAGACCCAGTACTTC. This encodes CASSVVGRGGKETQYF.

As DNA, the CDR3 is TGCAGTGCTAGTACAACCGTCGGGGGGGAGCAGTACTTC. Its translation: CSASTTVGGEQYF. The chain joins TRBV20-1 to TRBJ2-7; 7 bases agree with TRBD2. Germline CDR1 DFQATT, CDR2 SNEGSKA (reference sequence). V was clipped by 3 bases and J by 7 bases; unmatched bases: 9. There are 13 residues in the CDR3.

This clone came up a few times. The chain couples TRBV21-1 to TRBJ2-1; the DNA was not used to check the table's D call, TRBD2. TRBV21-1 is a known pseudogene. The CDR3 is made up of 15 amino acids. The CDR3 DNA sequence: TGTGCCAGCAGCAACACTAGCGGGAGACACAATGAGCAGTTCTTC. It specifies CASSNTSGRHNEQFF.

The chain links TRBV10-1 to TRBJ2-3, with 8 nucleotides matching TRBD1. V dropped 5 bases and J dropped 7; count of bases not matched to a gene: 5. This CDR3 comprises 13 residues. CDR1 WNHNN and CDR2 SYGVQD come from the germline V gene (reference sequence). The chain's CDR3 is CASSMTGENTQYF. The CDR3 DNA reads TGCGCCAGCAGTATGACAGGGGAAAATACGCAGTATTTT.

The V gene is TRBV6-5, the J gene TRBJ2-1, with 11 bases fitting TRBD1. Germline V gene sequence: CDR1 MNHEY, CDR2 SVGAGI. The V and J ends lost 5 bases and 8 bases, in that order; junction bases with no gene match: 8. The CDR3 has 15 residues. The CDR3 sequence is CASSHRDRGRDEQFF. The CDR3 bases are TGTGCCAGCAGTCACCGGGACAGGGGGAGGGATGAGCAGTTCTTC.